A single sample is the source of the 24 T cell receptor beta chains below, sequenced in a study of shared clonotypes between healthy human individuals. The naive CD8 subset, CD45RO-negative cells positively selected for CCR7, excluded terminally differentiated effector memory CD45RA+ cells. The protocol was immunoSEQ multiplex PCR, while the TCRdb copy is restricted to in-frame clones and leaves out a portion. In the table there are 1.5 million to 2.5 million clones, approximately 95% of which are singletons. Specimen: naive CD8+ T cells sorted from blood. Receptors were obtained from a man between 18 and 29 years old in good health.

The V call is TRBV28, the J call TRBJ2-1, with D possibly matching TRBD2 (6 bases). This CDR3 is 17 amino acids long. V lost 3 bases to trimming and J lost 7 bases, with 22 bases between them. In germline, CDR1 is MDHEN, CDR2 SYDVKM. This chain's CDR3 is CASSFPAGDSYMNEQFF. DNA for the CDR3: TGTGCCAGCAGTTTCCCAGCTGGGGACTCCTATATGAATGAGCAGTTCTTC. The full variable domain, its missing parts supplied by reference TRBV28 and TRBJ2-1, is DVKVTQSSRYLVKRTGEKVFLECVQDMDHENMFWYRQDPGLGLRLIYFSYDVKMKEKGDIPEGYSVSREKKERFSLILESASTNQTSMYLCASSFPAGDSYMNEQFFGPGTRLTVL.

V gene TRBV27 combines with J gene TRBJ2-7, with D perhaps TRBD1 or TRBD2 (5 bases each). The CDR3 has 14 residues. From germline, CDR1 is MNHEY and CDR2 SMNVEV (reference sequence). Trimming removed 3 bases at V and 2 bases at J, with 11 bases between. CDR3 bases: TGTGCCAGCAGTTTTAGGGGAGCCCCCTACGAGCAGTACTTC. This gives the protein CASSFRGAPYEQYF.

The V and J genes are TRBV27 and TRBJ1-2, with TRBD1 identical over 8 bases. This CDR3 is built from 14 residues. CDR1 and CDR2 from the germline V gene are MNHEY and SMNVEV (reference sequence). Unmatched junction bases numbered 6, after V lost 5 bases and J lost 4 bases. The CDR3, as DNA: TGTGCCAGCAGTCCTCCCGGGACAGGCTATGGCTACACCTTC. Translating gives CASSPPGTGYGYTF.

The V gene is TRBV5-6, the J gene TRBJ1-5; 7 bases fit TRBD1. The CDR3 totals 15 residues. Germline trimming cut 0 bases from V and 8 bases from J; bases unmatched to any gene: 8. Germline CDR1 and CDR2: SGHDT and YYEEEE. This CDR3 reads CASSLESGGNEPQHF. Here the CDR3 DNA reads TGTGCCAGCAGCTTGGAATCAGGGGGAAATGAGCCCCAGCATTTT.

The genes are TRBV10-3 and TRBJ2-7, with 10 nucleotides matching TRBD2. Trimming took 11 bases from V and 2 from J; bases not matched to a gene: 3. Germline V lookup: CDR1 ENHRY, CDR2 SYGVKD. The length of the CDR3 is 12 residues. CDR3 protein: CAGSGGAYEQYF. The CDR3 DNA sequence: TGTGCCGGCAGCGGGGGGGCCTACGAGCAGTACTTC.

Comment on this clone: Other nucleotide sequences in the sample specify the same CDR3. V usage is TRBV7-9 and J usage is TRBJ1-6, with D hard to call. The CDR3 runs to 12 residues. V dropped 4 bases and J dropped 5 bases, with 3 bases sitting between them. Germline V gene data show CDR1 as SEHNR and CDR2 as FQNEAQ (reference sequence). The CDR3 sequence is CASSSDNSPLHF. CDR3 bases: TGTGCCAGCAGCTCTGATAATTCACCCCTCCACTTT.

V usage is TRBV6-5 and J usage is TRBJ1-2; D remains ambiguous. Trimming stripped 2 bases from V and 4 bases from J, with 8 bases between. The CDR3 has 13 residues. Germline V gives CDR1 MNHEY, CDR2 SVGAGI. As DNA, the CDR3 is TGTGCCAGCAGTTACGGCGTATTCTATGGCTACACCTTC. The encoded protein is CASSYGVFYGYTF.

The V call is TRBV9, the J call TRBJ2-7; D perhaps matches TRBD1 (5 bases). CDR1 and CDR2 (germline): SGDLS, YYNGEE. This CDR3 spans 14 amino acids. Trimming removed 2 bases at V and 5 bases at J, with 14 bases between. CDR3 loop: CASSVGHPGDEQYF. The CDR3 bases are TGTGCCAGCAGCGTCGGACACCCGGGCGACGAGCAGTACTTC.

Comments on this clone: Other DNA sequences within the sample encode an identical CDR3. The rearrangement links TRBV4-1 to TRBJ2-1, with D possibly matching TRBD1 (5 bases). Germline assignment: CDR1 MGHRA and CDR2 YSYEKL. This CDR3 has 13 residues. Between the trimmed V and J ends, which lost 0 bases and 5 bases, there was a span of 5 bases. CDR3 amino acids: CASSQETDNEQFF. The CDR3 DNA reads TGCGCCAGCAGCCAAGAGACAGACAATGAGCAGTTCTTC.

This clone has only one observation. The CDR3 DNA follows: TGCGCCAGCAGCTTGACAGGGTTGTTTCTGGACGAGCAGTACTTC. This encodes CASSLTGLFLDEQYF. This chain joins TRBV5-1 and TRBJ2-7, with D perhaps TRBD1 (6 bases). The CDR3 contains 15 residues. Trimming removed 1 base from V and 5 bases from J, with 16 bases in between. Germline loops: CDR1 SGHRS, CDR2 YFSETQ.

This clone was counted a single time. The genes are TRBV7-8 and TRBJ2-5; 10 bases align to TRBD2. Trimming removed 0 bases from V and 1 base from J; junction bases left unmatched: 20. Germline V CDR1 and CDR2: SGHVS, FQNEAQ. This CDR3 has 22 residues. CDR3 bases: TGTGCCAGCAGCTTAGCCCTTTGGCTAGCGGGAGAACGGCGTGGGGCCCAAGAGACCCAGTACTTC. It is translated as CASSLALWLAGERRGAQETQYF.

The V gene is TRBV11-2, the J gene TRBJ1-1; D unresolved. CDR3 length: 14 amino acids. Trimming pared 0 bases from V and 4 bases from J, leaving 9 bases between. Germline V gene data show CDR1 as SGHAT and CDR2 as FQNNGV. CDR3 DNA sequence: TGTGCCAGCAGCTTAGAGGCAGCCTTCACTGAAGCTTTCTTT. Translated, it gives CASSLEAAFTEAFF.

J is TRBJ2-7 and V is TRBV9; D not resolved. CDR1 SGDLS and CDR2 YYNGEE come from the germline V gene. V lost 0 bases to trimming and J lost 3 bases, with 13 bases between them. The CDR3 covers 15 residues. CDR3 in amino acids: CASSVVAGRGYEQYF. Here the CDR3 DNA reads TGTGCCAGCAGCGTAGTGGCAGGTAGAGGCTACGAGCAGTACTTC. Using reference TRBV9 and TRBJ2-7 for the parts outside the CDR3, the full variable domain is DSGVTQTPKHLITATGQRVTLRCSPRSGDLSVYWYQQSLDQGLQFLIQYYNGEERAKGNILERFSAQQFPDLHSELNLSSLELGDSALYFCASSVVAGRGYEQYFGPGTRLTVT.

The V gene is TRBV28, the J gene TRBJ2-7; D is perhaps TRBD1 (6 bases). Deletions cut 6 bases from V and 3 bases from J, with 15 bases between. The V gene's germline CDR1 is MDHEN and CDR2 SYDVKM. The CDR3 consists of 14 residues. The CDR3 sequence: CASSRGPPLYEQYF. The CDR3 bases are TGTGCCAGCAGCAGGGGTCCCCCTCTCTACGAGCAGTACTTC.

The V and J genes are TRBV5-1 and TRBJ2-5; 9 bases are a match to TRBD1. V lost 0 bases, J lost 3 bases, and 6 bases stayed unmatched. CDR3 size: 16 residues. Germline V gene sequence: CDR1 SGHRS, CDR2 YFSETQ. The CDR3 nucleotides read TGCGCCAGCAGCTTGGGCCTTACAGGGGGCGAAGAGACCCAGTACTTC. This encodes CASSLGLTGGEETQYF.

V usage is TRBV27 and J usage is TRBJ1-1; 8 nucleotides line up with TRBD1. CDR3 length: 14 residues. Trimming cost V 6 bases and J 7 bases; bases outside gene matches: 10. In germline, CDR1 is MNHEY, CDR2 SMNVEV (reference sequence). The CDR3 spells CASRTTGGRGEAFF. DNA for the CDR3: TGTGCCAGCAGAACTACAGGGGGGAGGGGTGAAGCTTTCTTT.

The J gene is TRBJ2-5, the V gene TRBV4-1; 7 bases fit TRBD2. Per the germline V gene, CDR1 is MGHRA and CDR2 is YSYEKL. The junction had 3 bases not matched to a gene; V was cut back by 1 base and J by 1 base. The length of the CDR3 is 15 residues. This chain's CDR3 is CASSQGTSAQETQYF. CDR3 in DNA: TGCGCCAGCAGCCAAGGTACTAGCGCCCAAGAGACCCAGTACTTC.

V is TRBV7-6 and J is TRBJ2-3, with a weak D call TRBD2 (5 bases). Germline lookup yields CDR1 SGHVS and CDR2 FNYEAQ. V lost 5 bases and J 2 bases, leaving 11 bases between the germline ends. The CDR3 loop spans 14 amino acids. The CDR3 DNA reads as TGTGCCAGCAGCCGGAGCGGTCCCACAGATACGCAGTATTTT. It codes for CASSRSGPTDTQYF.

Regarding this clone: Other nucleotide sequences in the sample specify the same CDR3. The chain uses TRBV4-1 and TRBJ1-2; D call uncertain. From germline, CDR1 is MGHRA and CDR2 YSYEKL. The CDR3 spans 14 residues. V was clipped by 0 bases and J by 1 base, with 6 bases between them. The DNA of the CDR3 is TGCGCCAGCAGCCAAGATGAGGGTAACTATGGCTACACCTTC. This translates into CASSQDEGNYGYTF.

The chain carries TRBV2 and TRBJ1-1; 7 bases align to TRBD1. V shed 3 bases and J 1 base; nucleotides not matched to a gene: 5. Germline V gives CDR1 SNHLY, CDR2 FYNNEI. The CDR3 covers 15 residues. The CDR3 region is CASSDPGQKNTEAFF. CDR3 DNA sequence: TGTGCCAGCAGTGACCCGGGACAGAAGAACACTGAAGCTTTCTTT. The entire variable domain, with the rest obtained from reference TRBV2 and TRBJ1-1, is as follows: EPEVTQTPSHQVTQMGQEVILRCVPISNHLYFYWYRQILGQKVEFLVSFYNNEISEKSEIFDDQFSVERPDGSNFTLKIRSTKLEDSAMYFCASSDPGQKNTEAFFGQGTRLTVV.

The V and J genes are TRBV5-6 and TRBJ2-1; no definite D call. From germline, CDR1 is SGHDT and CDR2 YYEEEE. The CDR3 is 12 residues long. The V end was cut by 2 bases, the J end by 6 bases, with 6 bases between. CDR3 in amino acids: CASSFPGNEQFF. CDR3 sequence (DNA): TGTGCCAGCAGCTTCCCGGGCAATGAGCAGTTCTTC.

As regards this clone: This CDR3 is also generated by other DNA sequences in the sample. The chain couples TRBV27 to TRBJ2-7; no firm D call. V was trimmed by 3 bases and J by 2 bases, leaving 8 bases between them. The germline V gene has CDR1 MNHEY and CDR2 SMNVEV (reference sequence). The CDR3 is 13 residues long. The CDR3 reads CASSFSGAYEQYF. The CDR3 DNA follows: TGTGCCAGCAGTTTCTCCGGCGCCTACGAGCAGTACTTC.

The CDR3 is CASSQAPPGEYYGYTF. The CDR3 DNA follows: TGCGCCAGCAGCCAAGCCCCGCCGGGGGAATACTATGGCTACACCTTC. The chain uses TRBV4-1 and TRBJ1-2; maybe TRBD1 (5 bases). The length of the CDR3 is 16 residues. Germline CDR1 reads MGHRA; CDR2 reads YSYEKL. V lost 1 base to trimming and J lost 3 bases, with 15 bases between them.

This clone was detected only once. In nucleotides, the CDR3 is TGTGCCAGCAGCCCGGGTATATTCTCCTACGAGCAGTACTTC. It codes for CASSPGIFSYEQYF. The rearrangement uses TRBV9 and TRBJ2-7, with unresolved D. This CDR3 contains 14 residues. Germline CDR1 and CDR2: SGDLS and YYNGEE. V lost 4 bases and J lost 0, with 11 bases in between. Full variable domain (outside the CDR3, taken from reference TRBV9 and TRBJ2-7): DSGVTQTPKHLITATGQRVTLRCSPRSGDLSVYWYQQSLDQGLQFLIQYYNGEERAKGNILERFSAQQFPDLHSELNLSSLELGDSALYFCASSPGIFSYEQYFGPGTRLTVT.